This entry features one T cell receptor (beta chain) sequence. The sample belongs to a study of cytomegalovirus exposure and HLA in healthy donors. PCR used 60 Vbeta primers and 13 Jbeta primers. Some clones are missing from TCRdb's copy, which holds only in-frame ones; the method was immunoSEQ multiplex PCR. This sample has 150,000 to 200,000 clones; roughly four fifths occur once, and the top ten carry about 1.6%. Looked up from germline, CDR1 is MNHEY and CDR2 is SVGAGI. The CDR3 loop spans 15 amino acids. V was trimmed by 6 bases and J by 4 bases, leaving 13 bases between them. The TCR sequence derives from a man aged 50 to 59 in good health and CMV-seronegative. Sequenced input: PBMCs. The chain uses TRBV6-5 and TRBJ2-6, with D perhaps matching TRBD1 (5 bases). The CDR3 DNA reads as TGTGCCAGCAGGTCAGGGATTCACGGGGCCAACGTCCTGACTTTC. Translation: CASRSGIHGANVLTF.